Below, 14 T cell receptor beta chains from the same sample are listed, as sequenced in a study of control samples from healthy donors and cancer patients. Clones were sequenced by immunoSEQ multiplex PCR, and TCRdb holds only the in-frame ones, with some missing. The repertoire holds under 450,000 clones, around nine tenths seen once, with roughly 6.4% in the top ten. The sequenced sample consisted of PBMCs. The source is a man aged 40-50 years with head and neck cancer.

As DNA, the CDR3 is TGTGCCAGCAGTCCGAAGGGGATCTCCTACGAGCAGTACTTC. This sequence encodes CASSPKGISYEQYF. J is TRBJ2-7 and V is TRBV27, with D possibly TRBD1 on 5 matching bases. In germline, CDR1 is MNHEY, CDR2 SMNVEV (reference sequence). The CDR3 length is 14 residues. V gave up 5 bases and J gave up 0 bases, with 11 bases separating them.

The rearrangement links TRBV5-1 to TRBJ2-2, with D perhaps given as TRBD1 or TRBD2 (6 bases each). V shed 1 base and J shed 3 bases, with 13 bases lying between them. The CDR3 runs 16 residues. Germline CDR1 is SGHRS and CDR2 is YFSETQ. CDR3 region: CASSLSRGQYTGELFF. In nucleotides, the CDR3 is TGCGCCAGCAGCTTGTCTCGGGGGCAATACACCGGGGAGCTGTTTTTT. Filled out from reference TRBV5-1 and TRBJ2-2, the complete variable domain reads KAGVTQTPRYLIKTRGQQVTLSCSPISGHRSVSWYQQTPGQGLQFLFEYFSETQRNKGNFPGRFSGRQFSNSRSEMNVSTLELGDSALYLCASSLSRGQYTGELFFGEGSRLTVL.

This chain connects TRBV2 to TRBJ2-1; the match to TRBD2 covers 16 bases. With 5 bases clipped from V and 2 bases from J, the junction kept 12 bases outside the gene matches. The length of the CDR3 is 20 residues. The V gene's germline CDR1 is SNHLY and CDR2 FYNNEI. CDR3 nucleotide sequence: TGTGCCAGCAGTACGCGAAGGGGACTAGCGGGAGGGCGGGCCTACAATGAGCAGTTCTTC. It specifies CASSTRRGLAGGRAYNEQFF.

V is TRBV6-2 or TRBV6-3 and J is TRBJ1-5; TRBD1 aligns across 12 bases. Germline V gene lookup returns CDR1 MNHEY and CDR2 SVGEGT. V lost 5 bases to trimming and J lost 7 bases; unmatched junction nucleotides: 6. This CDR3 is built from 15 residues. In DNA, the CDR3 is TGTGCCAGCAGTCCAATGGGACAGGGGGCCCAGCCCCAGCATTTT. This encodes CASSPMGQGAQPQHF.

V is TRBV4-1 and J is TRBJ2-2, with a possible D match to TRBD1 (5 bases). In germline, CDR1 is MGHRA, CDR2 YSYEKL. V was trimmed by 1 base and J by 5 bases, leaving 8 bases between them. The CDR3 length is 14 residues. Here the CDR3 reads CASSQVAGTGELFF. CDR3 sequence (DNA): TGCGCCAGCAGCCAAGTGGCAGGGACCGGGGAGCTGTTTTTT.

This rearrangement joins TRBV24-1 to TRBJ1-5; 12 bases line up with TRBD1. This CDR3 is built from 15 residues. V dropped 9 bases and J dropped 7; count of bases not matched to a gene: 9. Germline CDR1 is KGHDR and CDR2 is SFDVKD. CDR3 coding DNA: TGTGCCACCGGTCCCGGGACAGGGGGCAGGCAGCCCCAGCATTTT. This gives the protein CATGPGTGGRQPQHF.

This chain uses TRBV4-1 with TRBJ1-3, with a possible D match to TRBD1 (5 bases). V dropped 1 base and J dropped 1 base, with 14 bases sitting between them. There are 17 residues in the CDR3. Germline assignment: CDR1 MGHRA and CDR2 YSYEKL. For the CDR3, the DNA is TGCGCCAGCAGCCAAGCTGGGACTGAGCGTTCTGGAAACACCATATATTTT. Its protein product is CASSQAGTERSGNTIYF.

This clone was seen once. The rearrangement links TRBV6-5 to TRBJ2-3; D is perhaps TRBD2 (6 bases). The CDR3 is 13 residues long. Germline loops: CDR1 MNHEY, CDR2 SVGAGI. V was pared by 8 bases and J by 0 bases, with 9 bases between. The CDR3 loop is CASGLASTDTQYF. The CDR3 DNA sequence: TGTGCCAGCGGGCTAGCGAGCACAGATACGCAGTATTTT.

Turning to this clone: At one of its ends the junction is not consistent with the germline gene, which may arise from a read error. The genes are TRBV6-1 and TRBJ2-1; possible D gene TRBD2, 5 bases. From germline, CDR1 is MNHNS and CDR2 SASEGT. The CDR3 is 15 amino acids. CDR3 in amino acids: CASSEADSSYNEQFF. In DNA, the CDR3 is TGTGCCAGCAGCGAAGCGGATAGCTCCTACAATGAGCAGTTCTTC.

The chain recombines TRBV4-3 with TRBJ2-3; TRBD1 or TRBD2 may be the D gene (5 bases each). V dropped 0 bases and J dropped 6 bases, with 16 bases sitting between them. This CDR3 is 16 amino acids long. Germline values: CDR1 LGHNA, CDR2 YSLEER. CDR3 sequence (DNA): TGCGCCAGCAGCCAAGATTCTGGGACGGATAAGGATACGCAGTATTTT. It specifies CASSQDSGTDKDTQYF.

The rearrangement links TRBV9 to TRBJ2-1, with 11 bases that match TRBD2. Germline values: CDR1 SGDLS, CDR2 YYNGEE. The length of the CDR3 is 18 residues. The V gene end was trimmed by 4 bases and the J gene end by 2 bases; junction bases not matched to a gene: 11. CDR3 nucleotides: TGTGCCAGCAGCTCTGGGACTAGCGGAGGAGAGACCTACAATGAGCAGTTCTTC. It specifies CASSSGTSGGETYNEQFF.

Of note for this clone: This CDR3 is also generated by other DNA sequences in the sample. The gene calls are TRBV7-2 and TRBJ2-5; 10 bases match TRBD2. V was pared by 5 bases and J by 3 bases, with 3 bases of the junction left unmatched. Germline V lookup: CDR1 SGHTA, CDR2 FQGNSA. The CDR3 runs 14 residues. The chain's CDR3 is CASSLGLAEETQYF. CDR3 DNA: TGTGCCAGCAGCCTCGGACTAGCGGAAGAGACCCAGTACTTC. The whole variable domain, filled in from reference TRBV7-2 and TRBJ2-5, reads GAGVSQSPSNKVTEKGKDVELRCDPISGHTALYWYRQSLGQGLEFLIYFQGNSAPDKSGLPSDRFSAERTGGSVSTLTIQRTQQEDSAVYLCASSLGLAEETQYFGPGTRLLVL.

The chain recombines TRBV2 with TRBJ1-4; D might be TRBD1 (5 bases). Trimming took 6 bases from V and 4 from J, leaving 15 bases between them. The CDR3 sequence is 15 residues long. The germline V gene encodes CDR1 SNHLY and CDR2 FYNNEI. The DNA for the CDR3 is TGTGCCAGCAGCGGTCGGGACGTTAGTAATGAAAAACTGTTTTTT. Translated, it gives CASSGRDVSNEKLFF.

The chain combines TRBV27 with TRBJ2-1; D not certain. The CDR3 contains 14 residues. In germline, CDR1 is MNHEY, CDR2 SMNVEV (reference sequence). V lost 2 bases and J 4 bases, leaving 9 bases between the germline ends. The CDR3 region is CASSLSLVYNEQFF. The CDR3 coding sequence is TGTGCCAGCAGTTTAAGTCTAGTATACAATGAGCAGTTCTTC.